This T cell receptor (beta chain) emerged from a study of blood T cell repertoires in COVID-19. Overall study context: Some COVID-19 samples were acute and others convalescent; all came from the United States, Italy and Spain. Sources were T cells, B-cell-depleted T cells, or PBMCs; the material itself was cDNA or gDNA.

The germline V and J ends were trimmed by 2 bases and 0 bases, with 7 bases remaining between them. Germline CDR1 and CDR2: MDHEN and SYDVKM. The CDR3 length is 14 residues. Using immunoSEQ multiplex PCR, the repertoire was profiled, and TCRdb retains in-frame clones only, with some absent. The table shows about 270,000 clones, with about 83% occurring only once. The chain joins TRBV28 to TRBJ1-2; D not certain. The sequence was collected from a woman aged 45 to 65 who had recovered from COVID-19. Input material: peripheral blood. CDR3 nucleotides: TGTGCCAGCAGTTTAGGCACAGCTAACTATGGCTACACCTTC. As protein: CASSLGTANYGYTF.